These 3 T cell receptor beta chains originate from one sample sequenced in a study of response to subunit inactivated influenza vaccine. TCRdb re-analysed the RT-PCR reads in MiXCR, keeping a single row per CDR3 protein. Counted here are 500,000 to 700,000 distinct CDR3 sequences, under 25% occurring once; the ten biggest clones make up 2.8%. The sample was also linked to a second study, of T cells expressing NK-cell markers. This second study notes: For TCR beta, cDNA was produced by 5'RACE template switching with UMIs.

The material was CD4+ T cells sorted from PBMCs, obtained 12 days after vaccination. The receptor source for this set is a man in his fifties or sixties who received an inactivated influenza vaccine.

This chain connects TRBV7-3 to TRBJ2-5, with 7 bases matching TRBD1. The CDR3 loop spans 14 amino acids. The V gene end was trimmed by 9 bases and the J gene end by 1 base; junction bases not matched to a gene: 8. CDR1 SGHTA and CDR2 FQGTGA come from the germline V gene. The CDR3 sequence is CASTRGQPQETQYF. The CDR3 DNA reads TGTGCCAGTACGAGGGGACAGCCCCAAGAGACCCAGTACTTC.

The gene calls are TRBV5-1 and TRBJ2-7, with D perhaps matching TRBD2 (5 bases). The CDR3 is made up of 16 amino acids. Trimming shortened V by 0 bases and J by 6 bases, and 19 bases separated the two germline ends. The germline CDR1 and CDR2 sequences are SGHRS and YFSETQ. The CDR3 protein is CASSLGTLGLVGEQYF. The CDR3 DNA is TGCGCCAGCAGCTTGGGGACTCTAGGACTCGTGGGCGAGCAGTACTTC.

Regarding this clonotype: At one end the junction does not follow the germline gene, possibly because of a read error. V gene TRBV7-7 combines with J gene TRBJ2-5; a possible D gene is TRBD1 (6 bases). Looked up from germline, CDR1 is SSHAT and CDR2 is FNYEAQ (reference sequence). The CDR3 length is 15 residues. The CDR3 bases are TGTGCTAGCAGCCCAACGGGTCAGGGGTCAGAGACCCAGTACTTC. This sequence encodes CASSPTGQGSETQYF. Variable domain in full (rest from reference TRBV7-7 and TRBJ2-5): GAGVSQSPRYKVTKRGQDVTLRCDPISSHATLYWYQQALGQGPEFLTYFNYEAQPDKSGLPSDRFSAERPEGSISTLTIQRTEQRDSAMYRCASSPTGQGSETQYFGPGTRLLVL.